This T cell receptor beta chain was sequenced during a study of blood T cell repertoires in COVID-19. Study-wide background: T cells, B-cell-depleted T cells, or PBMCs supplied cDNA or gDNA.

As processed by the authors: Cell counts per sample came from amplifying reference gene primers. Using immunoSEQ multiplex PCR, the repertoire was profiled, and TCRdb retains in-frame clones only, with some absent. V and J calls and clone size follow that table, whereas D and trimming were derived from the DNA. This sample has roughly 140,000 clones, with approximately 86% found just once. Germline V lookup: CDR1 SGHRS, CDR2 YFSETQ. V shed 3 bases and J shed 3 bases, with 21 bases lying between them. The CDR3 is 17 residues long. The origin of this receptor is a woman aged 55-75 years with active or convalescent COVID-19. The chain carries TRBV5-1 and TRBJ1-2; weak D call: TRBD1 (6 bases). The sequenced sample was peripheral blood. DNA of the CDR3: TGCGCCAGCAGCTATGTGGGACACATCTCAGCAGACTATGGCTACACCTTC. Translation: CASSYVGHISADYGYTF. The variable domain in full, with the rest retrieved from reference TRBV5-1 and TRBJ1-2, is KAGVTQTPRYLIKTRGQQVTLSCSPISGHRSVSWYQQTPGQGLQFLFEYFSETQRNKGNFPGRFSGRQFSNSRSEMNVSTLELGDSALYLCASSYVGHISADYGYTFGSGTRLTVV.